The 29 T cell receptor beta chains presented below share a single source sample, sequenced in a study of Graves' ophthalmopathy and Graves' hyperthyroidism. The sequenced template was RNA, covering the TCR beta CDR3 region. The library came from an HTBI-primed first-round RT-PCR and a second-round multiplex PCR. One entry per CDR3 protein, called by TCRdb with MiXCR from the multiplex PCR reads. Of hundreds of thousands of distinct CDR3 sequences listed, 21% are singletons. Sequencing was performed on peripheral blood. Every receptor here comes from a woman under 30 with stable Graves' hyperthyroidism.

This clonotype was counted at least ten times. The rearrangement joins TRBV20-1 to TRBJ2-7, with TRBD2 matching 7 bases. The V and J ends lost 6 bases and 2 bases, in that order; junction bases with no gene match: 10. Germline-derived CDR1 and CDR2 are DFQATT and SNEGSKA (reference sequence). This CDR3 is 14 amino acids long. CDR3 bases: TGCAGTGCCCTGGGGAGGGCATTAACCTACGAGCAGTACTTC. Its translation is CSALGRALTYEQYF.

This clonotype was observed at least ten times. The chain recombines TRBV6-1 with TRBJ2-2; 7 positions match TRBD1. With V trimmed by 4 bases and J by 5 bases, 7 bases remained unmatched. Germline V lookup: CDR1 MNHNS, CDR2 SASEGT. CDR3 length: 15 amino acids. CDR3 DNA: TGTGCCAGCAGTGGACAGGGTAGGGGTACCGGGGAGCTGTTTTTT. Translated, it gives CASSGQGRGTGELFF.

The table lists this clonotype with many counts. The genes are TRBV7-2 and TRBJ1-3; D is ambiguous. Trimming removed 3 bases at V and 4 bases at J, with 7 bases between. CDR1 is SGHTA, CDR2 FQGNSA, per germline. The CDR3 is 13 residues long. CDR3 nucleotide sequence: TGTGCCAGCAGCTTCGCGGGAGGAAACACCATATATTTT. Translating gives CASSFAGGNTIYF.

This clonotype was detected only a few times. V and J are TRBV4-1 and TRBJ2-7, with TRBD2 as a possible D gene (5 bases). Trimming took 0 bases from V and 4 from J, leaving 13 bases between them. Germline lookup yields CDR1 MGHRA and CDR2 YSYEKL. The CDR3 spans 15 residues. The DNA of the CDR3 is TGCGCCAGCAGCCAAGAATCCAGCGGCTTTTACGAGCAGTACTTC. Residues: CASSQESSGFYEQYF.

This clonotype was observed at least ten times. The rearrangement joins TRBV27 to TRBJ2-7, with 10 bases matching TRBD2. This CDR3 spans 15 amino acids. Germline V gene data show CDR1 as MNHEY and CDR2 as SMNVEV (reference sequence). V gave up 5 bases and J gave up 10 bases; unmatched junction bases: 14. The CDR3 reads CASSITSGVPEDQYF. In DNA, the CDR3 is TGTGCCAGCAGTATCACTAGCGGGGTCCCCGAGGACCAGTACTTC.

This clonotype was counted ten times or more. The chain recombines TRBV6-1 with TRBJ1-2, with TRBD1 identical over 8 bases. The germline CDR1 and CDR2 sequences are MNHNS and SASEGT. CDR3 size: 14 residues. V dropped 6 bases and J dropped 4; count of bases not matched to a gene: 7. This CDR3 is CASRRIGQGYGYTF. CDR3 sequence (DNA): TGTGCCAGCAGACGCATAGGACAGGGCTATGGCTACACCTTC.

This clonotype was detected ten times or more. The CDR3 DNA is TGTGCCAGCTCACCGACGGACGGAACCGAACATGCCTACACCTTC. Translating gives CASSPTDGTEHAYTF. The V call is TRBV18, the J call TRBJ1-2, with no clear D. The CDR3 loop spans 15 amino acids. In germline, CDR1 is KGHSH, CDR2 LQKENI. The germline V and J ends were trimmed by 3 bases and 10 bases, with 21 bases remaining between them.

Many counts were recorded for this clonotype. The V call is TRBV9, the J call TRBJ2-5, with 14 bases fitting TRBD2. The germline CDR1 and CDR2 sequences are SGDLS and YYNGEE. V was clipped by 4 bases and J by 4 bases; unmatched bases: 9. The CDR3 has 17 amino acids. CDR3 sequence reads: CASSPRTSGRTVETQYF. CDR3 coding DNA: TGTGCCAGCAGCCCAAGGACTAGCGGGAGGACCGTAGAGACCCAGTACTTC.

This clonotype has at least ten counts. The chain uses TRBV20-1 and TRBJ1-5, with D unresolved. The CDR3 extends over 13 amino acids. V was cut by 7 bases and J by 1 base, with 11 bases left in between. Germline V CDR1 and CDR2: DFQATT, SNEGSKA (reference sequence). The CDR3 spells CSVRSQSNQPQHF. CDR3 bases: TGCAGTGTGCGGTCGCAAAGCAATCAGCCCCAGCATTTT.

This clonotype was counted only a few times. This chain links TRBV14 with TRBJ2-2; D tentatively fits TRBD1 or TRBD2 (5 bases each). This CDR3 has 13 residues. The V end lost 6 bases, the J end lost 4 bases, and 9 bases lay between the germline ends. The germline V gene has CDR1 SGHDN and CDR2 FVKESK. CDR3 sequence: CASRGTLTGELFF. The CDR3 DNA is TGTGCCAGCAGAGGGACGCTCACCGGGGAGCTGTTTTTT.

This sequence joins TRBV6-1 and TRBJ2-7; no firm D call. The germline V gene encodes CDR1 MNHNS and CDR2 SASEGT. The V end was cut by 6 bases, the J end by 2 bases, with 17 bases between. The CDR3 has 15 residues. The CDR3 loop is CASSEIGSETYEQYF. The CDR3 nucleotides read TGTGCCAGCAGCGAAATCGGATCGGAAACCTACGAGCAGTACTTC.

This clonotype was seen at least ten times. The chain joins TRBV7-2 to TRBJ1-2, with D perhaps matching TRBD1 (6 bases). The length of the CDR3 is 12 residues. CDR1 and CDR2 from the germline V gene are SGHTA and FQGNSA. V lost 6 bases to trimming and J lost 8 bases, with 13 bases between them. CDR3 bases: TGTGCCAGCAGTTACAGGGCCCGCGGCTACACCTTC. Amino acid sequence: CASSYRARGYTF. Variable domain in full (rest from reference TRBV7-2 and TRBJ1-2): GAGVSQSPSNKVTEKGKDVELRCDPISGHTALYWYRQSLGQGLEFLIYFQGNSAPDKSGLPSDRFSAERTGGSVSTLTIQRTQQEDSAVYLCASSYRARGYTFGSGTRLTVV.

There are many counts of this clonotype. The chain carries TRBV12-3 or TRBV12-4 and TRBJ2-5, with D perhaps TRBD1 or TRBD2 (5 bases each). This CDR3 is built from 14 residues. V was clipped by 6 bases and J by 4 bases, with 15 bases between them. This chain's CDR3 is CASRSGTPLETQYF. The DNA of the CDR3 is TGTGCCAGCAGGTCCGGGACCCCACTAGAGACCCAGTACTTC.

This clonotype was detected ten times or more. The chain uses TRBV7-8 and TRBJ2-7; no clear D gene. The CDR3 is 12 residues long. Germline CDR1 is SGHVS and CDR2 is FQNEAQ. V was trimmed by 4 bases and J by 6 bases, leaving 10 bases between them. Here the CDR3 reads CASSYPRSEQYF. CDR3 DNA: TGTGCCAGCAGCTATCCCCGTTCCGAGCAGTACTTC.

This clonotype has ten or more counts. V gene TRBV20-1 combines with J gene TRBJ2-7, with 10 positions matching TRBD2. The CDR3 runs 14 residues. CDR1 DFQATT and CDR2 SNEGSKA come from the germline V gene (reference sequence). CDR3 loop: CGLSTSGIPYEQYF. CDR3 in DNA: TGCGGGTTGTCAACTAGCGGGATTCCCTACGAGCAGTACTTC.

This clonotype was counted at least ten times. The V call is TRBV7-8, the J call TRBJ1-3; no reliable D call. The CDR3 runs 15 residues. With 4 bases removed from V and 4 bases from J, the gap between germline ends came to 14 bases. Germline V CDR1 and CDR2: SGHVS, FQNEAQ. The chain's CDR3 is CASSSNRVPGNTIYF. DNA of the CDR3: TGTGCCAGCAGCTCCAATAGGGTTCCAGGAAACACCATATATTTT.

This clonotype was found many times. The rearrangement joins TRBV5-1 to TRBJ1-3; 9 bases line up with TRBD1. Germline V CDR1 and CDR2: SGHRS, YFSETQ. J lost 0 bases, V lost 5 bases, and 6 bases had no gene match. This CDR3 spans 16 amino acids. The CDR3 bases are TGCGCCAGCAGTACCGGGACAGGGACCTCTGGAAACACCATATATTTT. Its translation: CASSTGTGTSGNTIYF.

This clonotype was seen ten or more times. V usage is TRBV6-5 and J usage is TRBJ2-7; D might be TRBD2 (6 bases). Looked up from germline, CDR1 is MNHEY and CDR2 is SVGAGI. V gave up 8 bases and J gave up 4 bases, with 21 bases separating them. The CDR3 length is 15 residues. The CDR3 region is CASRFFGTGKYEQYF. CDR3 in DNA: TGTGCCAGCCGATTCTTCGGGACTGGTAAATACGAGCAGTACTTC.

This clonotype has a count of ten or more. The chain couples TRBV7-2 to TRBJ1-2, with 8 nucleotides matching TRBD1. This CDR3 is built from 14 residues. Germline V gene sequence: CDR1 SGHTA, CDR2 FQGNSA. After removal of 0 bases from V and 6 bases from J, the junction contained 3 bases not matched to a gene. CDR3 bases: TGTGCCAGCAGCTTAGCGGACAGGGCCCATGGCTACACCTTC. It encodes CASSLADRAHGYTF.

Ten or more counts support this clonotype. The V call is TRBV20-1, the J call TRBJ2-2; the D call may be TRBD1 or TRBD2 (6 bases each). The CDR3 is made up of 14 amino acids. Germline V CDR1 and CDR2: DFQATT, SNEGSKA (reference sequence). Trimming removed 3 bases at V and 1 base at J, with 9 bases between. Here the CDR3 reads CSARGGWNTGELFF. DNA of the CDR3: TGCAGTGCTAGGGGGGGCTGGAACACCGGGGAGCTGTTTTTT.

The V and J genes are TRBV15 and TRBJ1-2; no reliable D call. Between the trimmed V and J ends, which lost 4 bases and 2 bases, there was a span of 14 bases. CDR3 length equals 15 residues. CDR1 LNHNV and CDR2 YYDKDF come from the germline V gene (reference sequence). The CDR3 DNA reads as TGTGCCACCAGCAACCGGACGCCCATAAACTATGGCTACACCTTC. This gives the protein CATSNRTPINYGYTF.

A few counts support this clonotype. The J gene is TRBJ2-7, the V gene TRBV11-1; D remains ambiguous. This CDR3 is built from 12 residues. CDR1 is SGHAT, CDR2 FQDESV, per germline (reference sequence). Trimming stripped 5 bases from V and 6 bases from J, with 11 bases between. The CDR3 spells CASSPTSGEQYF. CDR3 in DNA: TGTGCCAGCAGCCCTACATCCGGCGAGCAGTACTTC. Combining the CDR3 with reference TRBV11-1 and TRBJ2-7 gives the whole variable domain EAEVAQSPRYKITEKSQAVAFWCDPISGHATLYWYRQILGQGPELLVQFQDESVVDDSQLPKDRFSAERLKGVDSTLKIQPAELGDSAMYLCASSPTSGEQYFGPGTRLTVT.

This clonotype showed up many times. The genes are TRBV6-1 and TRBJ2-2, with 8 bases matching TRBD2. V lost 4 bases, J lost 5 bases, and 3 bases stayed unmatched. This CDR3 comprises 14 residues. Germline CDR1 MNHNS, CDR2 SASEGT. The CDR3 nucleotides read TGTGCCAGCAGTGCGGGAGGGCGTACCGGGGAGCTGTTTTTT. It translates to CASSAGGRTGELFF.

With regard to this clonotype: Since a much larger clone is just one base distant, this may be a read error. V and J are TRBV4-1 and TRBJ1-1; D is unclear. The CDR3 extends over 17 amino acids. Trimming removed 11 bases from V and 3 bases from J, with 28 bases in between. Germline V gene lookup returns CDR1 MGHRA and CDR2 YSYEKL. The CDR3 DNA reads TGCGCCGGCTCTAGAGGCCGGTTTCGAGATCTGCACACTGAAGCTTTCTTT. Its translation is CAGSRGRFRDLHTEAFF.

This clonotype has a count of ten or more. The chain recombines TRBV10-3 with TRBJ2-7; D is possibly TRBD1 (6 bases). The CDR3 has 13 amino acids. Trimming removed 5 bases at V and 5 bases at J, with 13 bases between. CDR1 is ENHRY, CDR2 SYGVKD, per germline. The CDR3 sequence is CAISQGTYNEQYF. In DNA form, the CDR3 reads TGTGCCATCAGTCAGGGGACGTACAACGAGCAGTACTTC.

This chain connects TRBV5-1 to TRBJ2-5; 7 nucleotides agree with TRBD2. CDR3 length: 14 amino acids. Germline-derived CDR1 and CDR2 are SGHRS and YFSETQ. Germline trimming cut 4 bases from V and 3 bases from J; bases unmatched to any gene: 6. CDR3 sequence reads: CASSRLAEKETQYF. In DNA form, the CDR3 reads TGCGCCAGCAGCAGGCTAGCGGAAAAAGAGACCCAGTACTTC.

This clonotype was found many times. V gene TRBV28 combines with J gene TRBJ2-7, with D tentatively TRBD2 (5 bases). V shed 6 bases and J shed 4 bases, with 13 bases lying between them. The CDR3 consists of 13 residues. The V gene's germline CDR1 is MDHEN and CDR2 SYDVKM. The CDR3 here is CASRPQEGYEQYF. The CDR3 coding sequence is TGTGCCAGCAGACCCCAAGAGGGTTACGAGCAGTACTTC.

J is TRBJ2-7 and V is TRBV30; D could derive from TRBD1 or TRBD2 (5 bases each). Germline V gene data show CDR1 as GTSNPN and CDR2 as SVGIG (reference sequence). The CDR3 is 15 residues long. Trimming pared 0 bases from V and 3 bases from J, leaving 15 bases between. The CDR3 sequence is CAWSVAGTELYEQYF. CDR3 DNA: TGTGCCTGGAGTGTAGCAGGGACGGAACTCTACGAGCAGTACTTC.

This clonotype was picked up many times. This chain joins TRBV4-1 and TRBJ2-7, with TRBD2 matching over 8 bases. Germline CDR1 MGHRA, CDR2 YSYEKL. V trimming: 0 bases; J trimming: 7 bases; junction bases outside the gene matches: 8. The CDR3 loop spans 15 amino acids. The chain's CDR3 is CASSQEPSGTREQYF. The CDR3 DNA sequence: TGCGCCAGCAGCCAAGAGCCCAGCGGGACTAGAGAGCAGTACTTC.